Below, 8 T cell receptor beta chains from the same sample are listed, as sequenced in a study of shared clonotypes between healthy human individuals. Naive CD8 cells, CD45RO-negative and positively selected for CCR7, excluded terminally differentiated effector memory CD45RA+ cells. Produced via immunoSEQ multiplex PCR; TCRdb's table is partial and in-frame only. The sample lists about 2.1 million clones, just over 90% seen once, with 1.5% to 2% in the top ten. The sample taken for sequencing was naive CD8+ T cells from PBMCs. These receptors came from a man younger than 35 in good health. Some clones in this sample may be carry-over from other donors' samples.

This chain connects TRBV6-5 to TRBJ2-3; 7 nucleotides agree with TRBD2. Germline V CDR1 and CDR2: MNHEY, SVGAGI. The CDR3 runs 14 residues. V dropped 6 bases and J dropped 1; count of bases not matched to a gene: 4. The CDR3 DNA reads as TGTGCCAGCAGGGTAGCGGGCGGCACAGATACGCAGTATTTT. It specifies CASRVAGGTDTQYF.

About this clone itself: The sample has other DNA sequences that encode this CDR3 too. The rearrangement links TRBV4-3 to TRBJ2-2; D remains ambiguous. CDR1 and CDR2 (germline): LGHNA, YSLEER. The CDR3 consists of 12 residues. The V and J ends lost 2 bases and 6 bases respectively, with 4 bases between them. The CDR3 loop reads CASSQSPGELFF. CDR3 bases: TGCGCCAGCAGCCAAAGTCCCGGGGAGCTGTTTTTT.

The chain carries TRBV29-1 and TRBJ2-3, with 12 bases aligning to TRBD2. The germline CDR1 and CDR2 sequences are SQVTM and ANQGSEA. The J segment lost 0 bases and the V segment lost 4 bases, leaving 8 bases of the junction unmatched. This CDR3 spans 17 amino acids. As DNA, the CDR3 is TGCAGCGTTGTCATTCTAGCGGGAGGGCCTAGCACAGATACGCAGTATTTT. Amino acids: CSVVILAGGPSTDTQYF.

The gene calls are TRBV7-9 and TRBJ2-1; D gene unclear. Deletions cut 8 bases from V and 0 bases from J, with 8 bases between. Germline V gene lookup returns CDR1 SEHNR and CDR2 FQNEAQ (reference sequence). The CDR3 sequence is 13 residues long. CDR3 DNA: TGTGCCAGCGGGCCCAGCTCCTACAATGAGCAGTTCTTC. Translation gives CASGPSSYNEQFF.

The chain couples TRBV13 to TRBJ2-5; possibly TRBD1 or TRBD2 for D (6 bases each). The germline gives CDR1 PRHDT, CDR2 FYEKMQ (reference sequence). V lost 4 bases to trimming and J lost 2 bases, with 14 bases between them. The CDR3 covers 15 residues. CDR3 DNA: TGTGCCAGCAGCTCCCGGGGGACACCTCAAGAGACCCAGTACTTC. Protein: CASSSRGTPQETQYF.

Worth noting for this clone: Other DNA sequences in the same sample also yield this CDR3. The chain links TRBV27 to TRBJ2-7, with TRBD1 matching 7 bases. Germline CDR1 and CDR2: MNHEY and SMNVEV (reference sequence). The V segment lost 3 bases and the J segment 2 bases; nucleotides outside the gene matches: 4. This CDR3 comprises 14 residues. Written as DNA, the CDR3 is TGTGCCAGCAGTTTTGGGACAGCCACCTACGAGCAGTACTTC. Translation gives CASSFGTATYEQYF.

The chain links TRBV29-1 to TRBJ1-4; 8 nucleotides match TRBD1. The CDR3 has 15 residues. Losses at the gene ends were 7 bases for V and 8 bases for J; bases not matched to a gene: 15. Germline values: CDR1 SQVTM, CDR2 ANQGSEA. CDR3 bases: TGCAGCGCCTTAGGACAAGGACAGGGAGGGGAAAAACTGTTTTTT. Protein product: CSALGQGQGGEKLFF.

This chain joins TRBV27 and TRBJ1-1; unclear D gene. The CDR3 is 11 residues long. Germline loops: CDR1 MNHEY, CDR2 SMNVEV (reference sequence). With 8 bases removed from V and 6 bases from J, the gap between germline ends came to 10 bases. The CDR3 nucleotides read TGTGCCAGCCTTGAAGGAGCTGAAGCTTTCTTT. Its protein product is CASLEGAEAFF.